This TCR beta chain is from a study of cytomegalovirus exposure and HLA in healthy donors. Study-wide findings and caveats: In a later analysis, HLA-associated TCR beta chains were more clonally expanded than equally common others. Analysis performed later found more than 15,000 TCR beta sequences associated with HLA alleles at 0.05 false discovery rate. Researchers reported in a later analysis that a missense DCLRE1C variant was tied to TCR beta V- and J-gene trimming. Most of the CMV-associated TCR beta chains (in a later analysis) appeared to be HLA-restricted.

This clone was recorded only once. Antigen: not known. This CDR3 is built from 16 residues. V was cut by 2 bases and J by 6 bases, with 19 bases left in between. CDR1 is SGHAT and CDR2 is FQNNGV in the germline V gene. This PCR relied on a set of 60 Vbeta primers and 13 Jbeta primers. TCRdb keeps only in-frame clones here, not all; method: immunoSEQ multiplex PCR. The sample contains roughly 110,000 clones, about 80% of which appear only once. Input material: PBMCs. The chain recombines TRBV11-2 with TRBJ1-2, with D possibly matching TRBD1 (5 bases). This TCR derives from a man aged 30 to 39 in good health and CMV-seropositive. The CDR3 spells CASSLFPTGDAHGYTF. CDR3 in DNA: TGTGCCAGCAGCTTATTCCCTACAGGCGACGCTCATGGCTACACCTTC.